Below are 32 T cell receptor beta chains sequenced from a single sample in a study of neurological immune-mediated disorders. TCRdb re-analysed the 5' RACE reads in MiXCR, keeping a single row per CDR3 protein. The sample gives some 20,000 distinct CDR3 sequences, about 10% of which show up once; about 20% is in the top ten. Sample: PBMCs. Receptors originate from a woman aged 55-70 years with HTLV-1-associated myelopathy (HAM/TSP).

V usage is TRBV28 and J usage is TRBJ2-2; 10 nucleotides line up with TRBD1. Germline CDR1 MDHEN, CDR2 SYDVKM. The CDR3 covers 14 residues. Trimming at V came to 6 bases and at J to 5 bases, leaving 3 bases not matched to a gene. The CDR3 coding sequence is TGTGCCAGCAGACCGGGACAGGGGACCGGGGAGCTGTTTTTT. It encodes CASRPGQGTGELFF.

This clonotype was detected many times. The chain is built from TRBV20-1 and TRBJ2-7; D gene uncertain. Looked up from germline, CDR1 is DFQATT and CDR2 is SNEGSKA (reference sequence). V was cut by 6 bases and J by 2 bases, with 14 bases left in between. The CDR3 totals 13 residues. For the CDR3, the DNA is TGCAGTGCAAGTCTTACGGTACCCTACGAGCAGTACTTC. Translated: CSASLTVPYEQYF.

This clonotype rates as medium-sized (0.01 to 0.1%). This rearrangement joins TRBV7-6 to TRBJ1-1, with D unresolved. V shed 2 bases and J shed 1 base, with 8 bases lying between them. The CDR3 sequence is 14 residues long. Germline-derived CDR1 and CDR2 are SGHVS and FNYEAQ. CDR3 DNA: TGTGCCAGCAGCTTACAGGCTCCGAACACTGAAGCTTTCTTT. Residues: CASSLQAPNTEAFF.

The sample holds many counts of this clonotype. This chain connects TRBV5-1 to TRBJ2-1; 8 bases line up with TRBD2. Germline CDR1 SGHRS, CDR2 YFSETQ. This CDR3 is 13 amino acids long. The junction had 5 bases not matched to a gene; V was cut back by 0 bases and J by 12 bases. CDR3 in DNA: TGCGCCAGCAGCTTGGAGGTCGGGGGGGGGCAGTTCTTC. Its translation is CASSLEVGGGQFF.

Sample share makes this clonotype medium-sized. The chain combines TRBV20-1 with TRBJ2-3; D perhaps matches TRBD2 (5 bases). The V end was cut by 3 bases, the J end by 6 bases, with 16 bases between. The CDR3 spans 14 residues. Germline V gene sequence: CDR1 DFQATT, CDR2 SNEGSKA (reference sequence). CDR3 residues: CSASLAGRLDTQYF. In DNA form, the CDR3 reads TGCAGTGCTAGTCTAGCCGGGCGTCTGGATACGCAGTATTTT.

This clonotype was counted at least ten times. The chain is built from TRBV10-3 and TRBJ2-7; TRBD1 agrees at 9 bases. This CDR3 is 15 amino acids long. Germline CDR1 and CDR2: ENHRY and SYGVKD. Trimming removed 6 bases from V and 5 bases from J; junction bases left unmatched: 11. CDR3 region: CAISFRQGVDNEQYF. The CDR3 DNA is TGTGCCATCAGCTTCAGACAGGGGGTCGACAACGAGCAGTACTTC.

This clonotype was counted ten times or more. The gene calls are TRBV5-1 and TRBJ2-3; 7 bases fit TRBD1. The trim removed 0 bases at V and 0 bases at J, leaving 4 bases unmatched. The CDR3 loop spans 16 amino acids. Germline V lookup: CDR1 SGHRS, CDR2 YFSETQ. The CDR3 is CASSLEDRISTDTQYF. As DNA, the CDR3 is TGCGCCAGCAGCTTGGAGGACAGGATTAGCACAGATACGCAGTATTTT.

This clonotype was observed at least ten times. This chain uses TRBV7-2 with TRBJ2-2; 8 bases match TRBD2. In germline, CDR1 is SGHTA, CDR2 FQGNSA. CDR3 length: 14 residues. The V gene end was trimmed by 5 bases and the J gene end by 6 bases; junction bases not matched to a gene: 5. The CDR3 protein is CASSNGLAAGELFF. The DNA for the CDR3 is TGTGCCAGCAGCAACGGACTAGCAGCCGGGGAGCTGTTTTTT.

This clonotype was picked up many times. The gene calls are TRBV5-1 and TRBJ1-1; TRBD1 might be the D (6 bases). V shed 3 bases and J shed 5 bases, with 20 bases lying between them. CDR1 is SGHRS and CDR2 is YFSETQ in the germline V gene. The CDR3 contains 16 residues. The CDR3 coding sequence is TGCGCCAGCAGCTCACTACATCGGGGAGGGGGAACTGAAGCTTTCTTT. Its protein product is CASSSLHRGGGTEAFF.

This clonotype has at least ten counts. This sequence joins TRBV2 and TRBJ2-2; D unclear. V lost 5 bases, J lost 0 bases, and 19 bases lay in between. Germline-derived CDR1 and CDR2 are SNHLY and FYNNEI. This CDR3 is 18 amino acids long. Here the CDR3 DNA reads TGTGCCAGCAGTTTCACCCCCAGCCAGGTCGCGAACACCGGGGAGCTGTTTTTT. Its translation: CASSFTPSQVANTGELFF. Full variable domain (missing parts from reference TRBV2 and TRBJ2-2): EPEVTQTPSHQVTQMGQEVILRCVPISNHLYFYWYRQILGQKVEFLVSFYNNEISEKSEIFDDQFSVERPDGSNFTLKIRSTKLEDSAMYFCASSFTPSQVANTGELFFGEGSRLTVL.

The J gene is TRBJ2-3, the V gene TRBV9; D gene uncertain. V shed 0 bases and J shed 2 bases, with 10 bases lying between them. The CDR3 covers 15 residues. Germline-derived CDR1 and CDR2 are SGDLS and YYNGEE. CDR3 protein: CASSVVGRYTDTQYF. The CDR3 DNA reads as TGTGCCAGCAGCGTAGTTGGCAGATACACAGATACGCAGTATTTT.

This clonotype was observed at least ten times. This chain connects TRBV12-3 or TRBV12-4 to TRBJ1-5; D ambiguous. The V end lost 5 bases, the J end lost 6 bases, and 17 bases lay between the germline ends. The CDR3 has 15 residues. The chain's CDR3 is CASSATSGIPQPQHF. CDR3 nucleotides: TGTGCCAGCAGTGCAACCTCCGGGATTCCTCAGCCCCAGCATTTT.

This chain uses TRBV18 with TRBJ2-3; TRBD1 might be the D (5 bases). The germline V gene has CDR1 KGHSH and CDR2 LQKENI. The CDR3 is made up of 16 amino acids. Trimming pared 3 bases from V and 0 bases from J, leaving 13 bases between. CDR3 residues: CASSPFWTLSTDTQYF. The CDR3 nucleotides read TGTGCCAGCTCACCGTTCTGGACACTTAGCACAGATACGCAGTATTTT.

This clonotype was seen repeatedly, ten times or more. The rearrangement uses TRBV20-1 and TRBJ1-2; tentative D call: TRBD1 (5 bases). CDR3 length equals 13 residues. V gave up 3 bases and J gave up 7 bases, with 15 bases separating them. The germline V gene has CDR1 DFQATT and CDR2 SNEGSKA (reference sequence). CDR3 DNA sequence: TGCAGTGCTAGGGGCAGGGCGCGGGGTGGCTACACCTTC. Encoded protein: CSARGRARGGYTF.

This clonotype was seen at least ten times. The chain carries TRBV9 and TRBJ1-1; no firm D call. The CDR3 extends over 13 amino acids. Trimming cost V 0 bases and J 2 bases, with 5 bases left between them. The germline V gene has CDR1 SGDLS and CDR2 YYNGEE. CDR3 amino acids: CASSVGPNTEAFF. CDR3 bases: TGTGCCAGCAGCGTAGGGCCCAACACTGAAGCTTTCTTT.

This clonotype was detected ten times or more. In DNA form, the CDR3 reads TGTGCCAGCAACCCGGGACCAAACACAGATACGCAGTATTTT. Translating it yields CASNPGPNTDTQYF. The gene calls are TRBV28 and TRBJ2-3, with D perhaps assigned TRBD1 or TRBD2 (5 bases each). V was trimmed by 7 bases and J by 2 bases, leaving 13 bases between them. CDR3 size: 14 residues. Germline V lookup: CDR1 MDHEN, CDR2 SYDVKM. The variable domain in full, with the rest retrieved from reference TRBV28 and TRBJ2-3, is DVKVTQSSRYLVKRTGEKVFLECVQDMDHENMFWYRQDPGLGLRLIYFSYDVKMKEKGDIPEGYSVSREKKERFSLILESASTNQTSMYLCASNPGPNTDTQYFGPGTRLTVL.

Only a few counts were recorded for this clonotype. The V and J genes are TRBV9 and TRBJ2-3; D is undetermined. V was shortened by 0 bases and J by 9 bases, with 11 bases between the two germline ends. CDR1 is SGDLS and CDR2 is YYNGEE in the germline V gene. There are 13 residues in the CDR3. In nucleotides, the CDR3 is TGTGCCAGCAGCGTAGCCGGAGAAGGGACGCAGTATTTT. Translation gives CASSVAGEGTQYF.

In its sample, this clonotype was seen many times. V gene TRBV6-1 combines with J gene TRBJ2-6; D gene uncertain. V lost 6 bases and J 0 bases, leaving 3 bases between the germline ends. The CDR3 runs to 13 residues. Germline values: CDR1 MNHNS, CDR2 SASEGT. The CDR3 bases are TGTGCCAGCAGGGACTCTGGGGCCAACGTCCTGACTTTC. Residues: CASRDSGANVLTF.

The gene calls are TRBV10-2 and TRBJ2-1; 8 nucleotides match TRBD1. V shed 0 bases and J 4 bases; nucleotides not matched to a gene: 5. In germline, CDR1 is WSHSY, CDR2 SAAADI. The length of the CDR3 is 16 residues. In DNA form, the CDR3 reads TGCGCCAGCAGTGAGTCGAACAGGGGGTCGTACAATGAGCAGTTCTTC. Its protein is CASSESNRGSYNEQFF.

This clonotype has at least ten counts. V gene TRBV20-1 combines with J gene TRBJ2-1, with 8 positions matching TRBD2. Trimming removed 5 bases from V and 4 bases from J; junction bases left unmatched: 7. Per the germline V gene, CDR1 is DFQATT and CDR2 is SNEGSKA (reference sequence). This CDR3 comprises 14 residues. CDR3 region: CSAGIAGLYNEQFF. The CDR3, as DNA: TGCAGTGCTGGAATAGCGGGGCTATACAATGAGCAGTTCTTC.

The table lists this clonotype with many counts. The rearrangement uses TRBV6-6 and TRBJ1-2; D call uncertain. There are 15 residues in the CDR3. Trimming removed 0 bases from V and 1 base from J, with 9 bases in between. Germline CDR1 reads MNHNY; CDR2 reads SVGAGI (reference sequence). CDR3 amino acids: CASSYSLQFNYGYTF. The CDR3 DNA reads as TGTGCCAGCAGTTACTCGTTACAGTTTAACTATGGCTACACCTTC.

This clonotype has at least ten counts. This chain links TRBV5-5 with TRBJ1-2; 7 bases are a match to TRBD1. V was clipped by 4 bases and J by 5 bases; unmatched bases: 17. This CDR3 spans 17 amino acids. Per the germline V gene, CDR1 is SGHKS and CDR2 is YYEKEE (reference sequence). DNA of the CDR3: TGTGCCAGCAGCACCGGGACAGCGCTCCCAGGGGCTTATGGCTACACCTTC. It encodes CASSTGTALPGAYGYTF.

This clonotype has a count of ten or more. The chain has TRBV5-1 and TRBJ1-1, with D perhaps TRBD1 (6 bases). There are 14 residues in the CDR3. The germline gives CDR1 SGHRS, CDR2 YFSETQ. V lost 4 bases to trimming and J lost 1 base, with 11 bases between them. The CDR3 DNA is TGCGCCAGCAGCCGAGACAGGAGGAACACTGAAGCTTTCTTT. The encoded protein is CASSRDRRNTEAFF.

Many counts were recorded for this clonotype. This chain's CDR3 is CASSSGTRGETQYF. The CDR3 nucleotides are TGTGCCAGCAGCTCAGGGACTAGAGGAGAGACCCAGTACTTC. The chain carries TRBV7-7 and TRBJ2-5; TRBD2 matches 8 bases. Germline V gives CDR1 SSHAT, CDR2 FNYEAQ (reference sequence). The CDR3 spans 14 residues. The trim removed 4 bases at V and 4 bases at J, leaving 5 bases unmatched.

This clonotype was seen ten or more times. This chain connects TRBV4-1 to TRBJ2-1; D may be TRBD1 or TRBD2 (5 bases each). With 3 bases removed from V and 0 bases from J, the gap between germline ends came to 18 bases. The V gene's germline CDR1 is MGHRA and CDR2 YSYEKL. CDR3 size: 18 residues. In DNA, the CDR3 is TGCGCCAGCAGCCAGTCCCTAAGGGCAGGGAGCTCCTACAATGAGCAGTTCTTC. Protein product: CASSQSLRAGSSYNEQFF.

At least ten counts were recorded for this clonotype. The genes are TRBV19 and TRBJ1-1; possibly TRBD1 for D (5 bases). Germline CDR1 LNHDA, CDR2 SQIVND (reference sequence). Trimming stripped 1 base from V and 5 bases from J, with 14 bases between. The CDR3 is made up of 15 amino acids. The CDR3 sequence: CASSIAIGTGTEAFF. In DNA, the CDR3 is TGTGCCAGTAGTATAGCCATCGGGACTGGGACTGAAGCTTTCTTT.

This clonotype was counted ten times or more. The chain is built from TRBV12-3 or TRBV12-4 and TRBJ1-1, with a tentative D call TRBD1 (5 bases). V lost 4 bases to trimming and J lost 4 bases, with 13 bases between them. The CDR3 covers 14 residues. The CDR3, as DNA: TGTGCCAGCAGTTCCGATCCAGGGTTCACTGAAGCTTTCTTT. Encoded protein: CASSSDPGFTEAFF.

The table lists this clonotype with many counts. V gene TRBV7-2 combines with J gene TRBJ2-5, with 10 bases lining up with TRBD2. The germline V gene has CDR1 SGHTA and CDR2 FQGNSA. The CDR3 spans 16 residues. V lost 4 bases, J lost 7 bases, and 12 bases stayed unmatched. The CDR3, as DNA: TGTGCCAGCAGCTCCGGGGGATTCTCTAGCGGGGGGACCCAGTACTTC. It encodes CASSSGGFSSGGTQYF.

This clonotype was detected only a few times. The chain links TRBV6-4 to TRBJ2-7; D is possibly TRBD2 (5 bases). Looked up from germline, CDR1 is MRHNA and CDR2 is SNTAGT. This CDR3 has 17 amino acids. V lost 0 bases and J 2 bases, leaving 17 bases between the germline ends. CDR3 protein: CASSDSVLRRVAYEQYF. CDR3 DNA: TGTGCCAGCAGTGACTCTGTCCTTCGGCGGGTAGCCTACGAGCAGTACTTC.

As concerns this clonotype: A read error is possible here, since a much larger clone lies one base away. The chain links TRBV3-1 to TRBJ2-7; D is perhaps TRBD1 (5 bases). The CDR3 sequence is 14 residues long. V gave up 5 bases and J gave up 4 bases, with 15 bases separating them. Per germline, CDR1 LGHDT and CDR2 YNNKEL (reference sequence). DNA for the CDR3: TGTGCCAGCAGCTGGGCGGACATGGCTTACGAGCAGTACTTC. This gives the protein CASSWADMAYEQYF.

This clonotype showed up many times. The CDR3 DNA sequence: TGTGCCTGGACTAGCGGGGATCTGGATACGCAGTATTTT. Encoded protein: CAWTSGDLDTQYF. V and J are TRBV30 and TRBJ2-3; 9 positions match TRBD2. The CDR3 is 13 residues long. The V and J ends lost 4 bases and 6 bases, in that order; junction bases with no gene match: 5. Germline V gene sequence: CDR1 GTSNPN, CDR2 SVGIG (reference sequence).

The table lists this clonotype with many counts. One end of the junction is discordant with germline, which a read error may explain. The rearrangement joins TRBV29-1 to TRBJ2-7, with TRBD2 identical over 7 bases. Germline V gene data show CDR1 as SQVTM and CDR2 as ANQGSEA. This CDR3 region has 12 residues. This CDR3 is CSVEGEGGRRTF. The CDR3 DNA reads TGCAGCGTTGAAGGGGAGGGAGGGCGCCGGACTTTC.